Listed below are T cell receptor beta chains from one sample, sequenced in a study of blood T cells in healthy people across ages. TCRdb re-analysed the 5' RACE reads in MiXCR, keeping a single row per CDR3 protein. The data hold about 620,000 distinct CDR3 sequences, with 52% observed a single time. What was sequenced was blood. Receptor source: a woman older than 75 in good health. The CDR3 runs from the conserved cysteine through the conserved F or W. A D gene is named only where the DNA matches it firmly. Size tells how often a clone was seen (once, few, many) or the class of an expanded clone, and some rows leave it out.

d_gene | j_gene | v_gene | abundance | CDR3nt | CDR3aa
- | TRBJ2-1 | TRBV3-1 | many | TGTGCCAGCAGCCAATCAGACAATGAGCAGTTCTTC | CASSQSDNEQFF
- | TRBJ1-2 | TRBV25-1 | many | TGTGCCAGCAGTCAAGGGTTTAACTATGGCTACACCTTC | CASSQGFNYGYTF
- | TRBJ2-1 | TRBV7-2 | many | TGTGCCAGCAGCCCGTCCAGGGGAAAGCAGTTCTTC | CASSPSRGKQFF
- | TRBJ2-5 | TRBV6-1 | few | TGTGCCAGCTCTGTAGGGGGAGGGTACAATGAGCAGTACTTC | CASSVGGGYNEQYF
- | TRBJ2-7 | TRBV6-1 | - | TGTGCCAGCAGTGATGAGGGACTCACCACCTACGAGCAGTACTTC | CASSDEGLTTYEQYF
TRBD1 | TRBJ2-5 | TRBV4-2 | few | TGTGCCAGCAGCCAAGAAGGGTGGTATCAGGACAGGAAAGGGACCCAGTACTTC | CASSQEGWYQDRKGTQYF
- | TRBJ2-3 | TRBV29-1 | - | TGCAGCGTTGGGGGTGGGGGATCATTCGCAGATACGCAGTATTTT | CSVGGGGSFADTQYF
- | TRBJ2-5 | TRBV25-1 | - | TGTGCCACCGAGGGCAGTACCCACAATGAGCGGTACTTC | CATEGSTHNERYF
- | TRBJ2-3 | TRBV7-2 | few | TGTGCCAGCAGCCCATTCATTGGCCTTGGAGTAGATACGCAGTATTTT | CASSPFIGLGVDTQYF
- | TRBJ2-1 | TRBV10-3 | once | TGTGCCATCAGAGCAGGGACCCACAGTGAGCAGTTCTTC | CAIRAGTHSEQFF
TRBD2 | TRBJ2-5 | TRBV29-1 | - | TGCAGCGTTGAGGGAGGGTCGGAGACCCAGTACTTC | CSVEGGSETQYF
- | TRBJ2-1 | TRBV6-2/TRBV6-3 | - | TGTGCCAGCAGTTACCAGCGGCCTAGGAATGAGCAGTTCTTC | CASSYQRPRNEQFF
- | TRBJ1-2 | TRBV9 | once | TGTGCCAGCAGCGTATCGTCCAGAGACTATGGCTACACCTTC | CASSVSSRDYGYTF
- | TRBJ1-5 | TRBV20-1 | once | TGCAGTGCCTCCCGAGACTCTATCAATCAGCCCCAGCATTTT | CSASRDSINQPQHF
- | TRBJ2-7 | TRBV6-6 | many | TGTGCCAGCAGCTACAGTCCCCACGAGCAGTACTTC | CASSYSPHEQYF
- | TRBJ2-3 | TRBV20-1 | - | TGCAGTGCAGTCACTACGAGGGGAGATACGCAGTATTTT | CSAVTTRGDTQYF
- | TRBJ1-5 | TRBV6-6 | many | TGTGCCAGCGCAAATTCTGGGGGAGGCCAGCATTTT | CASANSGGGQHF
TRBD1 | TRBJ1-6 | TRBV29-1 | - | TGCAGCGTAAGGACAGGGGATGGATCACCCCTCCACTTT | CSVRTGDGSPLHF
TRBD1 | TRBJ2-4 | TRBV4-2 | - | TGTGCCAGCAGCCAAGGTAGAGACAGGGTGGACATTCAGTACTTC | CASSQGRDRVDIQYF
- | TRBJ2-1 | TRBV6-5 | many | TGTGCCAGCAGTTCGCAGGGGCGCCGGGAGCAGTTCTTC | CASSSQGRREQFF
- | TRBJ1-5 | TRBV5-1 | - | TGCGCCAGCAGCTTGGACACAGGGAGTCAGCCCCAGCATTTT | CASSLDTGSQPQHF
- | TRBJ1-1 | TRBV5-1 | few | TGCGCCAGCAGCTTGGACCCACGGCAAATGAACACTGAAGCTTTCTTT | CASSLDPRQMNTEAFF
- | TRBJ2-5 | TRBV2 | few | TGTGCCAGCGGTATTATGGCGGAGACCCAGTACTTC | CASGIMAETQYF
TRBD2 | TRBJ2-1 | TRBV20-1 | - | TGCAGTGCCGTCACTAGCGGGGCAAACAATGAGCAGTTCTTC | CSAVTSGANNEQFF
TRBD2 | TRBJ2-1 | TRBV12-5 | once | TGTGCTAGTGGTTTGGAGGAGGGACTAGCGGGCTACAATGAGCAGTTCTTC | CASGLEEGLAGYNEQFF
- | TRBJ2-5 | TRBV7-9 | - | TGTGCCAGCAGCTTAGCGCGGGATGTGGAGACCCAGTACTTC | CASSLARDVETQYF
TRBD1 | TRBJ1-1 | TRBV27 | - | TGTGCCAGCAGTGCCCAGGACAGGGGGCTAGTTGGCACTGAACCTTTCTTT | CASSAQDRGLVGTEPFF
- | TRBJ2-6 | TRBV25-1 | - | TGTGCCTCCGAAAGAGGATCCGGGGCCAACGTCCTGACTTTC | CASERGSGANVLTF
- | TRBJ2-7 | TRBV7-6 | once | TGTGCCAGCAGCTGGGACATCCTCTACGAGCAGTACTTC | CASSWDILYEQYF
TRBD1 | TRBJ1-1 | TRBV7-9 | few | TGTGCCAGCAGCTCCCCGACAGGGTTAATTCACGAAGCTTTCTTT | CASSSPTGLIHEAFF
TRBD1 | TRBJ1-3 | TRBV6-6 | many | TGTGCCAGTCAAATCCAAGGGGGCGTTGGAAACACCATATATTTT | CASQIQGGVGNTIYF
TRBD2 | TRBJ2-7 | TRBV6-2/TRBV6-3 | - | TGTGCAAGCAGTTACGGGCTAGCGGACTACGAGCAGTACTTC | CASSYGLADYEQYF
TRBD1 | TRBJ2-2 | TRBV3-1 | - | TGTGCCAGCAGCCAAGAACGGGACAGGAACACCGGGGAGCTGTTTTTT | CASSQERDRNTGELFF
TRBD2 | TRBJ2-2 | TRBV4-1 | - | TGCGCCAGCAGCCGGGGACTAGCGGGGCCCACCGGGGAGCTGTTTTTT | CASSRGLAGPTGELFF
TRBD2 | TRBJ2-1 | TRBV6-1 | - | TGTGCCAGCAACGGACCGGGACTAGCGGGAGGCCCCCTGCGGAATGAGCAGTTCTTC | CASNGPGLAGGPLRNEQFF
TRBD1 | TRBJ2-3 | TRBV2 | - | TGTGCCAGCAGTGGACAGGGCGGCCGCCATATGCAGTATTTT | CASSGQGGRHMQYF
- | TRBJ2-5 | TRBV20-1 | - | TGCAGTACTAGAGCCGGGGCCCGTAGGGCGAATGAGCAGTACTTC | CSTRAGARRANEQYF